This T cell receptor beta chain was identified in a study of cytomegalovirus exposure and HLA in healthy donors. Study outcomes and limitations: First-cohort TCR clusters were later found to tend to co-occur in the approximately 120 validation repertoires. Using the classifier, cytomegalovirus status was reportedly diagnosed with high specificity and sensitivity. Usually a TCR sequence was rare, but some public TCRs were found in many donors.

Looked up from germline, CDR1 is SQVTM and CDR2 is ANQGSEA. The trim removed 5 bases at V and 7 bases at J, leaving 8 bases unmatched. CDR3 length: 12 amino acids. Produced via immunoSEQ multiplex PCR; TCRdb's table is partial and in-frame only. The sample lists around 260,000 clones, about nine tenths seen once, with around 3.1% in the top ten. Note on this clone: What it binds is unknown.

The J gene is TRBJ2-7, the V gene TRBV29-1; 7 bases align to TRBD1. The sample was PBMCs. This sequence was found in a woman aged 25 to 39 in good health and CMV-seronegative. The CDR3 nucleotides read TGCAGCGTTTCGACAGGGCTGGAGGAGCAGTACTTC. This gives the protein CSVSTGLEEQYF.